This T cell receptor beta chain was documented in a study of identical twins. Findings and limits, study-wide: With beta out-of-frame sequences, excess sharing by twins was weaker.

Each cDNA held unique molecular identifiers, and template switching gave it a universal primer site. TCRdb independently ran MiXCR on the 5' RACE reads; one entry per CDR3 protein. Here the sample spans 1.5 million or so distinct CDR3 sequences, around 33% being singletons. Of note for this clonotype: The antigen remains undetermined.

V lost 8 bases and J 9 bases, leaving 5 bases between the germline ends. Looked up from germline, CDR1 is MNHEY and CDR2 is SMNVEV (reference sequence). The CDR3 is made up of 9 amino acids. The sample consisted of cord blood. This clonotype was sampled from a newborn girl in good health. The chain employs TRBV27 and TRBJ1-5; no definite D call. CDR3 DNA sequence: TGTGCCAGCGGTAGGCCCCAGCATTTT. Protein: CASGRPQHF.